This TCR beta chain originates from a study of response to subunit inactivated influenza vaccine. Study results and caveats: Authors proposed each seasonal influenza vaccination draws in few new T cells.

The CDR3 covers 18 residues. J lost 0 bases, V lost 8 bases, and 14 bases had no gene match. Germline V CDR1 and CDR2: SGHDN, FVKESK. TCRdb reprocessed the RT-PCR reads via MiXCR and lists one record per CDR3 protein. The table lists about 610,000 distinct CDR3 sequences, around 15% of them singletons. This clonotype was counted only a few times. Its antigen remains unidentified. The chain links TRBV14 to TRBJ1-3; 9 nucleotides match TRBD1. Sequences were derived from PBMCs from blood, sampled approximately 12 days after vaccination. The receptor comes from a man in his forties or fifties who received an inactivated influenza vaccine. CDR3 amino acids: CASQSTPGQGFSGNTIYF. Written as DNA, the CDR3 is TGTGCCAGCCAGTCCACGCCGGGACAGGGATTCTCTGGAAACACCATATATTTT.